This T cell receptor beta chain was retrieved from a study of metastatic and nonmetastatic thyroid tumors. None of the patients had undergone any treatment ahead of thyroid surgery. This clone was found a few times. With V trimmed by 5 bases and J by 4 bases, 8 bases remained unmatched. CDR1 MNHEY and CDR2 SMNVEV come from the germline V gene (reference sequence). The CDR3 is made up of 14 amino acids. TCRdb ran MiXCR on the PCR reads. The table has under 45,000 clones, approximately 20% seen once. The chain joins TRBV27 to TRBJ2-7, with 7 bases that match TRBD1. This sequence originates from a female donor with papillary thyroid cancer or a benign thyroid nodule (not recorded which). Some clones in this sample may be carry-over from other donors' samples. Source material: tumor tissue. The CDR3 bases are TGTGCCAGCAGTCCGTCGGGACAGCTGTACGAGCAGTACTTC. The encoded protein is CASSPSGQLYEQYF.